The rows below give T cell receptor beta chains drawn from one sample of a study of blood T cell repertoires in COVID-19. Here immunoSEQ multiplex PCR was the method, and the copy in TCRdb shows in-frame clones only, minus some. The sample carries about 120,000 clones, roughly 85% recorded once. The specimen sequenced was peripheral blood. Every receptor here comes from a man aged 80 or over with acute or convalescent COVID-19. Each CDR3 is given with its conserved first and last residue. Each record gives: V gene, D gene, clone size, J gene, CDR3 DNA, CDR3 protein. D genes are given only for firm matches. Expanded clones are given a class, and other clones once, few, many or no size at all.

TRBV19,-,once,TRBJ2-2,TGTGCCAGTAGTACCCACAGGAGGAACACCGGGGAGCTGTTTTTT,CASSTHRRNTGELFF
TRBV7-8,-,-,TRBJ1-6,TGTGCCAGCAGCTTAGACCTCCAGCGGTCACCCCTCCACTTT,CASSLDLQRSPLHF
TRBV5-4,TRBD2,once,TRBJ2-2,TGTGCCAGCAGCTGGGGACTAGCGGGAGCGGGCGGGGAGCTGTTTTTT,CASSWGLAGAGGELFF
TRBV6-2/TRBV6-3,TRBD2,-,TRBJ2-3,TGTGCCAGCAGTCCGGGACTAGCGGGAGTAAGGGATACGCAGTATTTT,CASSPGLAGVRDTQYF
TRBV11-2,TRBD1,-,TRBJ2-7,TGTGCCAGCAGCTTAGATGTATTCGCAGGGGGCTCCGAGCAGTACTTC,CASSLDVFAGGSEQYF
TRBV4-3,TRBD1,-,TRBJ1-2,TGCGCCAGCAGCCCAAGGGGGACAGGAGCCTATGGCTACACCTTC,CASSPRGTGAYGYTF
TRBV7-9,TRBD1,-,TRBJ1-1,TGTGCCAGCAGCCATTGGACAGGCGGTACCACTGAAGCTTTCTTT,CASSHWTGGTTEAFF
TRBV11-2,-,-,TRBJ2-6,TGTGCCAGCATCCCGAGAAGCTCTGGGGCCAACGTCCTGACTTTC,CASIPRSSGANVLTF
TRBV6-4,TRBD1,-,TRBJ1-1,TGTGCCAGCAGTGCAACAGGGGGCGGCTACACTGAAGCTTTCTTT,CASSATGGGYTEAFF
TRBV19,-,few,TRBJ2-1,TGTGCCAGTAGGGGCAACAATGAGCAGTTCTTC,CASRGNNEQFF
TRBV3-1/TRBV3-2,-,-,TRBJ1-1,TGTGCCAGCAGCCAAGGAGGGGGCACTGAAGCTTTCTTT,CASSQGGGTEAFF
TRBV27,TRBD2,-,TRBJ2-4,TGTGCCAGCAGTTTGACTAGCGGGCCGAGCCACACCATAGCCAAAAACATTCAGTACTTC,CASSLTSGPSHTIAKNIQYF
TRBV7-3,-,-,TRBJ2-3,TGTGCCAGCAGTCCCGTCGGCGGGGATACGCAGTATTTT,CASSPVGGDTQYF
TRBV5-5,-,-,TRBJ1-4,TGTGCCACCGGTGCAACTAATGAAAAACTGTTTTTT,CATGATNEKLFF
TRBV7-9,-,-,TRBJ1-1,TGTGCCAGCAGTTATAACCAGGGTTCTGAAGCTTTCTTT,CASSYNQGSEAFF
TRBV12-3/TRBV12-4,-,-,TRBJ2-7,TGTGCCAGCAGTTTAGGGGAGACATACGAGCAGTACTTC,CASSLGETYEQYF
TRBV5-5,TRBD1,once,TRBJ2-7,TGTGCCAGCAGCCCAAGACAGGGGGTGTTCCCGTCCGAGCAGTACTTC,CASSPRQGVFPSEQYF
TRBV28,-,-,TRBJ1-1,TGTGCCAGCAGGTGGGGCCTTGGAGCTTTCTTT,CASRWGLGAFF
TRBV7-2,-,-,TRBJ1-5,TGTGCCAGCAGCTTACAGGGAGGTCAGCCCCAGCATTTT,CASSLQGGQPQHF
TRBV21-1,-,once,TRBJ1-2,TGTGCCAGCATCCGCTGCGGGGACCTAACTATGGTCGGGCTTGGCTACACCTTC,CASIRCGDLTMVGLGYTF